This T cell receptor beta chain stems from a study of blood T cell repertoires in COVID-19. The table came from immunoSEQ multiplex PCR; TCRdb's copy has only in-frame clones and leaves some out. The sample consists of about 250,000 clones, roughly 88% of them appearing once. Everyone who took part was about 18 to 90 years old, and they came from about two dozen US areas. Cohorts were assigned according to the clinical history that participants reported. Exposed volunteers were people who met a COVID-19 case within 2 weeks before study entry. Germline CDR1 MDHEN, CDR2 SYDVKM. The ends were cut back, 4 bases at V and 9 bases at J, with 10 bases in the middle. The CDR3 contains 11 residues.

This clonotype originated in a woman aged 40 to 55 who had been exposed to COVID-19. The chain is built from TRBV28 and TRBJ2-7; no definite D call. The sample taken for sequencing was PBMCs or T cells enriched from blood (not recorded which). CDR3 residues: CASSSQELQYV. For the CDR3, the DNA is TGTGCCAGCAGTTCGCAGGAATTGCAGTACGTC.